Shown below are 12 T cell receptor beta chains from a single sample sequenced in a study of control samples from healthy donors and cancer patients. TCRdb keeps only in-frame clones here, not all; method: immunoSEQ multiplex PCR. The profile covers approximately 50,000 clones, with 95% appearing a single time and 2.4% taken by the ten largest. The sample comprised blood. These receptors were taken from a man aged 25-45 years in good health.

The V and J genes are TRBV4-1 and TRBJ2-3; weak D call: TRBD1 (5 bases). From germline, CDR1 is MGHRA and CDR2 YSYEKL. CDR3 length: 14 residues. Between the trimmed V and J ends, which lost 2 bases and 5 bases, there was a span of 11 bases. The CDR3 DNA is TGCGCCAGCAGCCAACAGGGATTCATAGATACGCAGTATTTT. This sequence encodes CASSQQGFIDTQYF.

The V and J genes are TRBV10-3 and TRBJ1-5; 8 positions agree with TRBD1. Germline CDR1 ENHRY, CDR2 SYGVKD. This CDR3 is built from 16 residues. The V segment lost 2 bases and the J segment 4 bases; nucleotides outside the gene matches: 7. CDR3 sequence reads: CAISEPGQGRNQPQHF. CDR3 DNA sequence: TGTGCCATCAGTGAGCCCGGACAGGGAAGAAATCAGCCCCAGCATTTT.

The rearrangement uses TRBV6-5 and TRBJ1-2; 9 nucleotides align to TRBD1. Trimming removed 4 bases from V and 0 bases from J; junction bases left unmatched: 3. Looked up from germline, CDR1 is MNHEY and CDR2 is SVGAGI. The CDR3 has 15 residues. Written as DNA, the CDR3 is TGTGCCAGCAGTTTTGGGACAGGGACTAACTATGGCTACACCTTC. It is translated as CASSFGTGTNYGYTF.

This chain joins TRBV9 and TRBJ2-7; 14 bases match TRBD2. V was clipped by 0 bases and J by 0 bases; unmatched bases: 8. The CDR3 loop spans 19 amino acids. Germline V gene lookup returns CDR1 SGDLS and CDR2 YYNGEE. For the CDR3, the DNA is TGTGCCAGCAGCGTAGGACTAGCGGGAGGGCCCCATAGCTCCTACGAGCAGTACTTC. It translates to CASSVGLAGGPHSSYEQYF.

The rearrangement links TRBV11-2 to TRBJ2-7, with D unclear. Germline-derived CDR1 and CDR2 are SGHAT and FQNNGV. V lost 5 bases to trimming and J lost 2 bases, with 19 bases between them. CDR3 length: 16 residues. CDR3 sequence: CASSPNFGPRTYEQYF. CDR3 DNA sequence: TGTGCCAGCAGCCCTAATTTTGGGCCAAGGACCTACGAGCAGTACTTC.

The genes are TRBV10-3 and TRBJ1-5, with no clear D. Germline V gives CDR1 ENHRY, CDR2 SYGVKD. V dropped 3 bases and J dropped 7 bases, with 13 bases sitting between them. CDR3 size: 14 residues. DNA for the CDR3: TGTGCCATCAGTGACCCGGCAGCCGGCCAGCCCCAGCATTTT. It specifies CAISDPAAGQPQHF.

The chain recombines TRBV7-9 with TRBJ1-5; no clear D. The V end was cut by 3 bases, the J end by 6 bases, with 6 bases between. The CDR3 is 12 amino acids. Germline CDR1 reads SEHNR; CDR2 reads FQNEAQ (reference sequence). The CDR3 spells CASSFVAQPQHF. DNA for the CDR3: TGTGCCAGCAGCTTTGTTGCTCAGCCCCAGCATTTT.

This clone was picked up one time. The chain uses TRBV7-3 and TRBJ2-3; D perhaps matches TRBD2 (7 bases). Per the germline V gene, CDR1 is SGHTA and CDR2 is FQGTGA. The V end lost 4 bases, the J end lost 5 bases, and 16 bases lay between the germline ends. CDR3 length equals 15 residues. In nucleotides, the CDR3 is TGTGCCAGCAGCTCCAACGGGGGGCAGGGAGATACGCAGTATTTT. This gives the protein CASSSNGGQGDTQYF.

The V call is TRBV5-8, the J call TRBJ2-1; D gene ambiguous. V lost 5 bases and J lost 4, with 1 base in between. Germline CDR1 SGHTS, CDR2 YDEGEE. This CDR3 comprises 10 residues. The CDR3 sequence is CASRYNEQFF. The CDR3 bases are TGTGCCAGCAGGTACAATGAGCAGTTCTTC.

This clone was counted once. J is TRBJ2-3 and V is TRBV5-1, with unresolved D. Germline V gene data show CDR1 as SGHRS and CDR2 as YFSETQ. V was cut by 4 bases and J by 0 bases, with 6 bases left in between. The CDR3 has 13 amino acids. The CDR3 loop reads CASSATSTDTQYF. The CDR3, as DNA: TGCGCCAGCAGCGCTACTAGCACAGATACGCAGTATTTT.

The genes are TRBV10-3 and TRBJ2-1; 9 nucleotides agree with TRBD1. Per the germline V gene, CDR1 is ENHRY and CDR2 is SYGVKD. Trimming removed 5 bases from V and 5 bases from J; junction bases left unmatched: 7. There are 15 residues in the CDR3. The CDR3 sequence: CAISFETGGDNEQFF. The CDR3 DNA is TGTGCCATCAGTTTCGAGACAGGGGGAGACAATGAGCAGTTCTTC.

In DNA, the CDR3 is TGTGCCAGCAGTCTACACCGGGACAGGGGTAGTGGGGCGCAGTACTTC. It yields the protein CASSLHRDRGSGAQYF. This chain joins TRBV28 and TRBJ2-7; TRBD1 matches 10 bases. The germline gives CDR1 MDHEN, CDR2 SYDVKM. Trimming took 5 bases from V and 9 from J; bases not matched to a gene: 16. The CDR3 extends over 16 amino acids.